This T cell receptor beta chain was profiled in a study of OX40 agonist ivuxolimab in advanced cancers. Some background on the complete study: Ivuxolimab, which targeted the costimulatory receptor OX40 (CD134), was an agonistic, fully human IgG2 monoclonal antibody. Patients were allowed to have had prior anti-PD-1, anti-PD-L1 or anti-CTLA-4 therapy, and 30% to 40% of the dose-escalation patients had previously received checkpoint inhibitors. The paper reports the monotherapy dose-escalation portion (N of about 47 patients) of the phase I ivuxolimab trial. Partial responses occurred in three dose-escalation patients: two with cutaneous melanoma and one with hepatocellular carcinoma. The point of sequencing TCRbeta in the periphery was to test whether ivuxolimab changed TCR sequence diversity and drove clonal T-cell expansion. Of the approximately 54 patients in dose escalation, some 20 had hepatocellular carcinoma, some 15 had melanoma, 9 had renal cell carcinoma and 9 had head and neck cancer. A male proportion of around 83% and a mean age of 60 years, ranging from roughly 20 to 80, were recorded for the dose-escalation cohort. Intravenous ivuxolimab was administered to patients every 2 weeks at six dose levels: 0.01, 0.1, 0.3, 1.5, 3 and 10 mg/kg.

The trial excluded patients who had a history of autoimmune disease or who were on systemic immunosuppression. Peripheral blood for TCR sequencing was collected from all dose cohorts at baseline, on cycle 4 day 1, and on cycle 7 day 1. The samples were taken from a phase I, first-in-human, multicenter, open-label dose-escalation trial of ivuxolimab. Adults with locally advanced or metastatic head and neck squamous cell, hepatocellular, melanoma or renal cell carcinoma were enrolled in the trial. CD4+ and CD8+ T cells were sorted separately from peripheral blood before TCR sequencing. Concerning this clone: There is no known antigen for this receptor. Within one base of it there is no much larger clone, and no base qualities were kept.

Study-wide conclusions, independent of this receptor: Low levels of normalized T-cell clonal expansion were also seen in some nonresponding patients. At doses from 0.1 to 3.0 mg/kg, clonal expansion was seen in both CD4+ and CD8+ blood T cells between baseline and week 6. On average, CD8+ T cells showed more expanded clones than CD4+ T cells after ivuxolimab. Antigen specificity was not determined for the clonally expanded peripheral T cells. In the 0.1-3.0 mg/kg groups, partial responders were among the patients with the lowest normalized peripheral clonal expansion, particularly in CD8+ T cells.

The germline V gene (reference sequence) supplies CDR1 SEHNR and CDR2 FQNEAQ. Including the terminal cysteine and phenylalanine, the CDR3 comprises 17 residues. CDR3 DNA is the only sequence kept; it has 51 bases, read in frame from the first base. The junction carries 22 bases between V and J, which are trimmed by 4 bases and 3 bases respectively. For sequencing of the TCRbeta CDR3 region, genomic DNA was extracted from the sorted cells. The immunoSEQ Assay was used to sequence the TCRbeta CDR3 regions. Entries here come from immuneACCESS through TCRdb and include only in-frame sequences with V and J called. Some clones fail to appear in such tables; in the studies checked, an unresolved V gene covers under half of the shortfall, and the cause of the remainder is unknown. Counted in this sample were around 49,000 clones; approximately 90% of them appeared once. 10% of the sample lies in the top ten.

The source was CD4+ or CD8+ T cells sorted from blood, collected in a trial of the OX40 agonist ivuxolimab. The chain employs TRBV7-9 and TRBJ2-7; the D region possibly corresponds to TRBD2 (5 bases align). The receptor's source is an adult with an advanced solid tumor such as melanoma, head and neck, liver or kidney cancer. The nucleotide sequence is TGTGCCAGCAGCTCCCTGACGGGGTCCGGCTATCTCTACGAGCAGTACTTC. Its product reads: CASSSLTGSGYLYEQYF.